This T cell receptor beta chain was captured in a study of monozygotic twins with cystic fibrosis. About the research overall: Approximately 3 micrograms of fragmented DNA underwent about 15 PCR cycles for library preparation.

A note on this clone: Its antigen is undetermined.

Study outcomes and limitations: The repertoire was suggested to be naive-dominated, clonality median about 0.0094. Co-twins had the most similar V usage for 13 of 16 pairs, J for 8. Monozygotic CF twins shared more identical nucleotide clonotypes than unrelated patients.

The CDR3 is 13 amino acids. Trimming removed 6 bases at V and 8 bases at J, with 14 bases between. Germline CDR1 and CDR2: SGHRS and YFSETQ. Clones were sequenced by immunoSEQ multiplex PCR, and TCRdb holds only the in-frame ones, with some missing. The sample yields tens of thousands of clones, approximately 97% seen once. The origin of this receptor is a girl aged 5-17 years with cystic fibrosis. The chain carries TRBV5-1 and TRBJ1-4, with D unclear. Sequencing used blood. The CDR3 reads CASKFEGAEKLFF. The CDR3, as DNA: TGCGCCAGCAAGTTCGAAGGAGCCGAAAAACTGTTTTTT. Full variable domain (outside the CDR3, taken from reference TRBV5-1 and TRBJ1-4): KAGVTQTPRYLIKTRGQQVTLSCSPISGHRSVSWYQQTPGQGLQFLFEYFSETQRNKGNFPGRFSGRQFSNSRSEMNVSTLELGDSALYLCASKFEGAEKLFFGSGTQLSVL.